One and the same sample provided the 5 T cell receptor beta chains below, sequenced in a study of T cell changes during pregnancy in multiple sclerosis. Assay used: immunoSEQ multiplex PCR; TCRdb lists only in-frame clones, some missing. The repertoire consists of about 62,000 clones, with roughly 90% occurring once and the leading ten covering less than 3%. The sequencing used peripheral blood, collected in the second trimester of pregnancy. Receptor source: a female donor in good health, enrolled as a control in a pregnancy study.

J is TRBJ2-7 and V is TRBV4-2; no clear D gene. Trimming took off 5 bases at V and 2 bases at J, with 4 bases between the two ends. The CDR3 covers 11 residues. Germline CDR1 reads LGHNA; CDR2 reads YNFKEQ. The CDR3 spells CASSSTYEQYF. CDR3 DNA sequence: TGTGCCAGCAGCTCCACCTACGAGCAGTACTTC.

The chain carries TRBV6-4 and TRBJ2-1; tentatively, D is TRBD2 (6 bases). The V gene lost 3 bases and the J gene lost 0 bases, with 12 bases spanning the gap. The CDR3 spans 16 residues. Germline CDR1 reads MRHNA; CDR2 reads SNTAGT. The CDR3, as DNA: TGTGCCAGCAGTGAGGGCCGGGACTTCTCCTACAATGAGCAGTTCTTC. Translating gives CASSEGRDFSYNEQFF.

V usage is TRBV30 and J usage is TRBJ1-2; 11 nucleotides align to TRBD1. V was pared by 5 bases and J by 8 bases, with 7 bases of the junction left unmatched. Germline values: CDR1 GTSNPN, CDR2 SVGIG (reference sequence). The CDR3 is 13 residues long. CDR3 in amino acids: CAWARTGGAGYTF. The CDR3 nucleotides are TGTGCCTGGGCCCGGACAGGGGGCGCCGGCTACACCTTC.

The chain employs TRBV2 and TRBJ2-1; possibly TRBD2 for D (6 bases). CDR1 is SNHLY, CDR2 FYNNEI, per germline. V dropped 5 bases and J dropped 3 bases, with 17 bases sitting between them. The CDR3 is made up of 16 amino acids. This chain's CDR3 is CASSTLSGLNYNEQFF. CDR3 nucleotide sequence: TGTGCCAGCAGTACGCTAAGCGGGCTTAACTACAATGAGCAGTTCTTC.

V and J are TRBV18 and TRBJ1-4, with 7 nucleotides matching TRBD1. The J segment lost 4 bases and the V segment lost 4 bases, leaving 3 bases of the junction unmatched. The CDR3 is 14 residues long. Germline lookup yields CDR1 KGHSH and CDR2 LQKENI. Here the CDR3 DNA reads TGTGCCAGCTCACTGGGACAGCGTAATGAAAAACTGTTTTTT. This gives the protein CASSLGQRNEKLFF.